This TCR beta chain comes out of a study of memory CD4+ T cells and cytomegalovirus serostatus. Study-wide background: Of the healthy Belgian adults, several were CMV seropositive and 20 to 25 seronegative.

Authors' analysis steps: After removing out-of-frame reads, over 2 million distinct TCRbeta sequences remained. Sequencing used immunoSEQ multiplex PCR; TCRdb keeps in-frame clones, though not all of them. V and J calls plus clone size are reproduced from that table; the DNA served to infer D and trimming. Of about 75,000 clones detected, around four fifths appear once; the ten largest clones hold 2.5% to 3%. Study-wide results and caveats: About 40% of the roughly 160 known CMV-associated TCRbeta sequences appeared in CD4+ memory.

Details on this clone: Antigen specificity is unknown.

Single viable CD3+CD4+CD8-CD45RO+ cells were sorted as the memory CD4+ T cells. Total CD4+ T cells were enriched by CD4 positive selection. Germline assignment: CDR1 MDHEN and CDR2 SYDVKM. Between the trimmed V and J ends, which lost 4 bases and 8 bases, there was a span of 11 bases. This CDR3 has 12 residues. The sequence came from an adult in good health and CMV-seropositive. The specimen was memory CD4+ T cells from blood. The chain couples TRBV28 to TRBJ1-2, with D uncertain. CDR3 sequence: CASSYIRQGYTF. For the CDR3, the DNA is TGTGCCAGCAGTTATATAAGGCAAGGCTACACCTTC.